This T cell receptor (beta chain) was observed in a study of blood T cells in healthy people across ages. Overall study: Template switching picked up about one barcoded beta molecule for each two T cells.

The study, taken as a whole, reports: Compared with aged donors, long-lived donors showed fewer expanded clones, suggesting selection.

Looked up from germline, CDR1 is SGHDN and CDR2 is FVKESK. The CDR3 runs 15 residues. V shed 2 bases and J shed 0 bases, with 10 bases lying between them. This clonotype was counted a single time. Its target is not known. Healthy Caucasians from Russia aged roughly 6 to 90 served as donors. With a J-beta primer mix and a sample-barcoded 5' primer, a second PCR ran about 7 to 11 cycles. Each cDNA molecule was tagged by a template-switch adaptor that had 12 random nucleotides. TCRdb recomputed calls from the 5' RACE reads with MiXCR, one row per CDR3 protein. This table has some 1.8 million distinct CDR3 sequences, roughly 43% appearing once.

Specimen: blood. The clonotype originates from a human donor in good health. The rearrangement links TRBV14 to TRBJ1-1; D unclear. The CDR3 nucleotides read TGTGCCAGCAGCCAACACCATAATATGAACACTGAAGCTTTCTTT. Translated: CASSQHHNMNTEAFF.